The 28 T cell receptor beta chains given below trace back to one sample, sequenced in a study of blood T cell repertoires in COVID-19. TCRdb keeps only in-frame clones here, not all; method: immunoSEQ multiplex PCR. The sample lists some 200,000 clones, around 90% seen once, with 2.5% to 3.5% in the top ten. Sequencing was carried out using peripheral blood. These receptors all come from a man aged 35-49 years with active or convalescent COVID-19.

V usage is TRBV6-2 or TRBV6-3 and J usage is TRBJ2-7, with TRBD2 as a possible D gene (5 bases). The CDR3 is 16 residues long. The V end was cut by 0 bases, the J end by 3 bases, with 15 bases between. Germline V CDR1 and CDR2: MNHEY, SVGEGT. The CDR3 protein is CASSYSTREGLYEQYF. In DNA, the CDR3 is TGTGCCAGCAGTTACTCGACCAGAGAGGGTCTCTACGAGCAGTACTTC.

The rearrangement uses TRBV7-9 and TRBJ2-3, with D perhaps TRBD1 (5 bases). The ends were cut back, 8 bases at V and 2 bases at J, with 14 bases in the middle. From germline, CDR1 is SEHNR and CDR2 FQNEAQ (reference sequence). The CDR3 length is 14 residues. The CDR3 region is CASRRTGDTDTQYF. CDR3 coding DNA: TGTGCCAGCCGCCGAACAGGTGACACAGATACGCAGTATTTT.

This rearrangement joins TRBV5-1 to TRBJ1-1; 7 positions match TRBD1. Germline lookup yields CDR1 SGHRS and CDR2 YFSETQ. Trimming took 0 bases from V and 6 from J; bases not matched to a gene: 8. There are 15 residues in the CDR3. CDR3 residues: CASSLGRGRGAEAFF. The CDR3 nucleotides are TGCGCCAGCAGCTTGGGAAGGGGGCGCGGGGCTGAAGCTTTCTTT.

The J gene is TRBJ2-7, the V gene TRBV27, with 10 bases fitting TRBD1. CDR1 and CDR2 (germline): MNHEY, SMNVEV (reference sequence). This CDR3 is 14 amino acids long. The trim removed 3 bases at V and 7 bases at J, leaving 6 bases unmatched. As DNA, the CDR3 is TGTGCCAGCAGTTTTTGGGACAGGGGCGAGGAGCAGTACTTC. Its protein product is CASSFWDRGEEQYF.

The genes are TRBV28 and TRBJ2-1, with D possibly being TRBD1 (7 bases). CDR1 is MDHEN, CDR2 SYDVKM, per germline. This CDR3 contains 16 residues. Trimming removed 6 bases from V and 7 bases from J, with 22 bases in between. The chain's CDR3 is CASRSYPGGSRNEQFF. DNA for the CDR3: TGTGCCAGCAGATCCTACCCAGGGGGGAGTAGGAATGAGCAGTTCTTC.

With regard to this clone: Other DNA sequences in this specimen translate into the identical CDR3. The V gene is TRBV5-1, the J gene TRBJ1-3; D call uncertain. Per germline, CDR1 SGHRS and CDR2 YFSETQ. The CDR3 contains 14 residues. The V and J ends lost 0 bases and 4 bases respectively, with 8 bases between them. The CDR3 loop is CASSLAGYGNTIYF. DNA for the CDR3: TGCGCCAGCAGCTTGGCGGGGTACGGAAACACCATATATTTT.

This clone was detected a few times. The chain joins TRBV5-8 to TRBJ2-1, with D tentatively TRBD2 (5 bases). The germline V gene encodes CDR1 SGHTS and CDR2 YDEGEE. V lost 0 bases to trimming and J lost 10 bases, with 11 bases between them. The CDR3 runs to 13 residues. Written as DNA, the CDR3 is TGTGCCAGCAGCTTGGTAGACGGGAACGAGCAGTTCTTC. It specifies CASSLVDGNEQFF. Filled out from reference TRBV5-8 and TRBJ2-1, the complete variable domain reads EAGVTQSPTHLIKTRGQQATLRCSPISGHTSVYWYQQALGLGLQFLLWYDEGEERNRGNFPPRFSGRQFPNYSSELNVNALELEDSALYLCASSLVDGNEQFFGPGTRLTVL.

The J gene is TRBJ1-3, the V gene TRBV5-4; possibly TRBD1 for D (6 bases). The V end was cut by 5 bases, the J end by 4 bases, with 16 bases between. The CDR3 length is 15 residues. The germline CDR1 and CDR2 sequences are SGHNT and YYREEE (reference sequence). Written as DNA, the CDR3 is TGTGCCAGCAGATCACAGGGAACAGGGGGAAACACCATATATTTT. Amino acids: CASRSQGTGGNTIYF.

This clone was picked up a small number of times. The same CDR3 arises from other DNA sequences in this sample as well. The chain carries TRBV27 and TRBJ1-5, with a tentative D call TRBD1 (6 bases). Germline V lookup: CDR1 MNHEY, CDR2 SMNVEV (reference sequence). The CDR3 totals 14 residues. The V gene lost 5 bases and the J gene lost 1 base, with 9 bases spanning the gap. The CDR3, as DNA: TGTGCCAGCAGTGCAGGGGAAAGCAATCAGCCCCAGCATTTT. It encodes CASSAGESNQPQHF.

The rearrangement joins TRBV12-3 or TRBV12-4 to TRBJ2-5; possibly TRBD1 for D (5 bases). Trimming took off 5 bases at V and 3 bases at J, with 7 bases between the two ends. This CDR3 spans 12 amino acids. The CDR3 DNA reads as TGTGCCAGCAGTAGACAGAAAGAGACCCAGTACTTC. It translates to CASSRQKETQYF.

DNA of the CDR3: TGCGCCAGCAGCTTGTCCCAGGGGGCTAAACCCGGGGAGCTGTTTTTT. Amino acids: CASSLSQGAKPGELFF. The V call is TRBV5-1, the J call TRBJ2-2; 8 nucleotides match TRBD1. The CDR3 is 16 residues long. Trimming took 1 base from V and 6 from J; bases not matched to a gene: 8. Germline V gene lookup returns CDR1 SGHRS and CDR2 YFSETQ.

The chain links TRBV4-3 to TRBJ1-2; D uncertain. Germline V CDR1 and CDR2: LGHNA, YSLEER. The CDR3 covers 14 residues. With 0 bases removed from V and 0 bases from J, the gap between germline ends came to 5 bases. This chain's CDR3 is CASSQDGPNYGYTF. The CDR3 DNA is TGCGCCAGCAGCCAAGATGGGCCTAACTATGGCTACACCTTC.

CDR3 region: CASSFVAGENTGELFF. Here the CDR3 DNA reads TGTGCCAGCAGCTTCGTCGCGGGGGAGAACACCGGGGAGCTGTTTTTT. The chain combines TRBV7-9 with TRBJ2-2; 7 bases fit TRBD2. Per the germline V gene, CDR1 is SEHNR and CDR2 is FQNEAQ (reference sequence). Trimming removed 3 bases from V and 1 base from J; junction bases left unmatched: 5. The length of the CDR3 is 16 residues.

In its sample, this clone was seen a few times. V usage is TRBV30 and J usage is TRBJ2-7, with TRBD2 identical over 8 bases. Per the germline V gene, CDR1 is GTSNPN and CDR2 is SVGIG (reference sequence). The CDR3 is 14 residues long. Unmatched junction bases numbered 6, after V lost 4 bases and J lost 1 base. The chain's CDR3 is CAWKTGTSSYEQYF. For the CDR3, the DNA is TGTGCCTGGAAGACCGGGACTAGTTCCTACGAGCAGTACTTC.

This chain uses TRBV25-1 with TRBJ2-3; D is possibly TRBD1 (5 bases). Trimming stripped 5 bases from V and 5 bases from J, with 8 bases between. CDR1 is MGHDK and CDR2 is SYGVNS in the germline V gene. The CDR3 spans 12 residues. The CDR3 DNA reads TGTGCCAGCAGTAAAGGGGTAGATACGCAGTATTTT. Translation gives CASSKGVDTQYF.

The genes are TRBV28 and TRBJ1-2; D unclear. Germline V gene lookup returns CDR1 MDHEN and CDR2 SYDVKM. The CDR3 consists of 11 residues. V was trimmed by 3 bases and J by 4 bases, leaving 3 bases between them. The CDR3 bases are TGTGCCAGCAGTTTCCTCTATGGCTACACCTTC. Its translation: CASSFLYGYTF.

V gene TRBV29-1 combines with J gene TRBJ2-1, with TRBD1 matching over 12 bases. The CDR3 totals 13 residues. V trimming: 7 bases; J trimming: 9 bases; junction bases outside the gene matches: 7. Per germline, CDR1 SQVTM and CDR2 ANQGSEA. CDR3 coding DNA: TGCAGCGCCGGGGACAGGGGGCCGGGTGAGCAGTTCTTC. Its translation is CSAGDRGPGEQFF.

V gene TRBV29-1 combines with J gene TRBJ1-3; D is uncertain. Germline loops: CDR1 SQVTM, CDR2 ANQGSEA. Trimming removed 3 bases from V and 0 bases from J, with 9 bases in between. The CDR3 runs 14 residues. CDR3 in amino acids: CSVEAGYSGNTIYF. The CDR3 nucleotides read TGCAGCGTTGAGGCAGGATACTCTGGAAACACCATATATTTT.

V usage is TRBV6-6 and J usage is TRBJ1-5; no firm D call. The V end lost 6 bases, the J end lost 4 bases, and 7 bases lay between the germline ends. The germline gives CDR1 MNHNY, CDR2 SVGAGI (reference sequence). The CDR3 contains 12 residues. CDR3 region: CASRAGNQPQHF. The CDR3 bases are TGTGCCAGCAGGGCAGGTAATCAGCCCCAGCATTTT.

To note about this clone: Other nucleotide sequences from this sample produce the same CDR3. The chain combines TRBV18 with TRBJ1-5, with D unclear. V was clipped by 4 bases and J by 1 base, with 5 bases between them. The CDR3 sequence is 13 residues long. From germline, CDR1 is KGHSH and CDR2 LQKENI. The CDR3 DNA sequence: TGTGCCAGCTCACGGGAGAGCAATCAGCCCCAGCATTTT. Its protein is CASSRESNQPQHF.

The chain recombines TRBV2 with TRBJ1-1; tentatively, D is TRBD1 (5 bases). The ends were cut back, 0 bases at V and 8 bases at J, with 10 bases in the middle. CDR3 length: 13 amino acids. Germline CDR1 reads SNHLY; CDR2 reads FYNNEI. DNA of the CDR3: TGTGCCAGCAGTGAAGCGCGGGGCTCCGAAGCTTTCTTT. Translating gives CASSEARGSEAFF.

The rearrangement joins TRBV6-2 or TRBV6-3 to TRBJ1-2, with TRBD1 matching 8 bases. The germline V gene encodes CDR1 MNHEY and CDR2 SVGEGT. There are 16 residues in the CDR3. The V gene end was trimmed by 3 bases and the J gene end by 3 bases; junction bases not matched to a gene: 9. The CDR3 loop reads CASSYGRTGFYYGYTF. The CDR3 region has the DNA TGTGCCAGCAGTTATGGGCGGACAGGGTTTTACTATGGCTACACCTTC.

Points on this clone: Additional DNA sequences in this sample encode the identical CDR3. This chain joins TRBV12-3 or TRBV12-4 and TRBJ2-7; TRBD2 is a possible D gene (5 bases). V was pared by 3 bases and J by 3 bases, with 9 bases between. The CDR3 has 13 amino acids. The DNA for the CDR3 is TGTGCCAGCAGTTTGCTCGGGAACTACGAGCAGTACTTC. Translating gives CASSLLGNYEQYF.

The rearrangement joins TRBV19 to TRBJ1-2; D perhaps matches TRBD1 (6 bases). Germline V gene lookup returns CDR1 LNHDA and CDR2 SQIVND (reference sequence). CDR3 length: 15 amino acids. Trimming shortened V by 3 bases and J by 4 bases, and 15 bases separated the two germline ends. CDR3 protein: CASSIADRQVYGYTF. The DNA of the CDR3 is TGTGCCAGTAGTATCGCCGATCGACAGGTCTATGGCTACACCTTC.

This rearrangement joins TRBV6-5 to TRBJ1-5, with D perhaps TRBD1 (6 bases). The CDR3 loop spans 15 amino acids. Between the trimmed V and J ends, which lost 7 bases and 3 bases, there was a span of 16 bases. CDR1 is MNHEY, CDR2 SVGAGI, per germline. CDR3 region: CASITHRDNNQPQHF. CDR3 nucleotides: TGTGCCAGCATTACGCACCGGGACAACAATCAGCCCCAGCATTTT.

The rearrangement uses TRBV9 and TRBJ2-7; D is unclear. CDR3 size: 14 residues. Trimming shortened V by 3 bases and J by 1 base, and 11 bases separated the two germline ends. CDR1 SGDLS and CDR2 YYNGEE come from the germline V gene. The CDR3, as DNA: TGTGCCAGCAGCGGCGAGAAAGATTCCTACGAGCAGTACTTC. Residues: CASSGEKDSYEQYF.

This clone was seen once. The chain has TRBV28 and TRBJ2-3; 9 nucleotides agree with TRBD1. Germline V gene sequence: CDR1 MDHEN, CDR2 SYDVKM. The CDR3 contains 19 residues. V dropped 5 bases and J dropped 3; count of bases not matched to a gene: 18. CDR3 sequence reads: CASSQGQGFLGHTTDTQYF. The CDR3 nucleotides read TGTGCCAGCAGTCAGGGACAGGGTTTTTTAGGGCACACGACAGATACGCAGTATTTT.

The gene calls are TRBV7-9 and TRBJ1-2; D might be TRBD1 (5 bases). Germline V gene data show CDR1 as SEHNR and CDR2 as FQNEAQ (reference sequence). The CDR3 contains 14 residues. V was trimmed by 5 bases and J by 2 bases, leaving 12 bases between them. The CDR3 sequence is CASSTQAANYGYTF. The DNA for the CDR3 is TGTGCCAGCAGCACACAGGCCGCAAACTATGGCTACACCTTC.